The entry below gives a single T cell receptor (beta chain) sequence along with its context. Antigen: not known. Germline values: CDR1 MDHEN, CDR2 SYDVKM. V lost 6 bases and J 5 bases, leaving 20 bases between the germline ends. The CDR3 has 17 residues. The record originates from a study of T cell responses to AZD1222 COVID-19 vaccine. Whole-study results and caveats: Repertoire collection took place solely once the T cell response had peaked. Baseline seropositivity occurred in only a handful of AZD1222 recipients. Donor demographics were predominantly white British with a female majority; clonal diversity may be underestimated. Spike-spanning, vaccine-associated CD4 TCRs were dominant at 160-218 and 743-854.

Sequencing used immunoSEQ multiplex PCR; TCRdb keeps in-frame clones, though not all of them. Seen here are 200,000 to 300,000 clones, 85% to 95% observed once, and the top ten hold roughly 0.51%. Specimen: peripheral blood, collected on day 0 of AZD1222 vaccination. The chain combines TRBV28 with TRBJ1-6; D not certain. This clonotype was sampled from an adult in good health. CDR3 amino acids: CASSPGGTLTNNSPLHF. The CDR3 DNA is TGTGCCAGCAGCCCCGGCGGCACCTTAACAAATAATTCACCCCTCCACTTT.